Following are 3 T cell receptor beta chains from one sample sequenced in a study of shared clonotypes between healthy human individuals (dated by TCRdb to about 2020). Libraries were made using the immunoSEQ multiplex PCR assay. As stored in TCRdb, this immuneACCESS dataset retains in-frame rearrangements with V and J assigned. A fraction of the clones does not appear; measured against another copy, unresolved V genes explain less than half of the discrepancy, and the remainder lacks a known reason. The sample data list millions of clones, and more than 85% of these were observed just once. The top ten hold more than 1.5% of the sample. CD8 naive samples consisted of CD45RO-negative cells that were positively selected for CCR7, yielding a CD45RA+CCR7+ population without TemRA cells. The specimen sequenced was naive CD8+ T cells from PBMCs. The cell subset or site tag for this specimen amounts to: CD45RA+CCR7+. The origin of the receptors is a man between 18 and 29 years old in good health. Some clones in this sample may be carry-over from other donors' samples.

The chain is built from TRBV28 and TRBJ1-3; D call uncertain. Trimming removed 2 bases at V and 2 bases at J, with 7 bases between. The CDR3 totals 14 residues. The germline gives CDR1 MDHEN, CDR2 SYDVKM. CDR3 loop: CASSLPQTGNTIYF. As DNA, the CDR3 is TGTGCCAGCAGTTTACCCCAAACTGGAAACACCATATATTTT.

This chain joins TRBV7-6 and TRBJ2-5; possibly TRBD1 for D (6 bases). V gave up 4 bases and J gave up 0 bases, with 9 bases separating them. The germline V gene has CDR1 SGHVS and CDR2 FNYEAQ. The CDR3 loop spans 14 amino acids. CDR3 bases: TGTGCCAGCAGCTCTACAGGGTACCAAGAGACCCAGTACTTC. As protein: CASSSTGYQETQYF.

The genes are TRBV25-1 and TRBJ2-1; no clear D gene. Germline V lookup: CDR1 MGHDK, CDR2 SYGVNS. The CDR3 runs to 13 residues. Trimming removed 3 bases from V and 8 bases from J, with 11 bases in between. CDR3 loop: CASSDQQGDEQFF. CDR3 DNA: TGTGCCAGCAGTGACCAACAAGGTGATGAGCAGTTCTTC.